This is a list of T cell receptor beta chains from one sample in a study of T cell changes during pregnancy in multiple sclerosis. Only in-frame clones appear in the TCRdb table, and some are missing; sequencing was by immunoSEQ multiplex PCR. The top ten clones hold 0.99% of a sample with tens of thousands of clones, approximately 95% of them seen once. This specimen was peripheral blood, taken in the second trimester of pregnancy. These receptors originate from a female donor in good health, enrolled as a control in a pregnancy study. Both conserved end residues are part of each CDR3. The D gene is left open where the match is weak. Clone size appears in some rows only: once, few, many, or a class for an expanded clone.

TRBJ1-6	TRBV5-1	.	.	TGCGCCAGCAGCTTGCACAGGCCCTATAATTCACCCCTCCACTTT	CASSLHRPYNSPLHF
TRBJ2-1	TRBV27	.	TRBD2	TGTGCCAGCAGTGAGACTAGCTCCCATGAGCAGTTCTTC	CASSETSSHEQFF
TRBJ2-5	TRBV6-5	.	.	TGTGCCAGCAGTTACTCGGGCGAGACCCAGTACTTC	CASSYSGETQYF
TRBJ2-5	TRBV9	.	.	TGTGCCAGCAGCGTAGACACGGAGACCCAGTACTTC	CASSVDTETQYF
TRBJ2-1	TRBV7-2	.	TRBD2	TGTGCCAGCAGCTTAGCGGGAGCGGGAGTTGGCAATGAGCAGTTCTTC	CASSLAGAGVGNEQFF
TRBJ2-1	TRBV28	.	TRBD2	TGTGCCAGCAGTGCCTCCGAGACTAGCGGGAGGTCGGATGAGCAGTTCTTC	CASSASETSGRSDEQFF
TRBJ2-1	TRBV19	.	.	TGTGCCAGTAGTATAGTGCCGGGAGACCTTAGCAATGAGCAGTTCTTC	CASSIVPGDLSNEQFF
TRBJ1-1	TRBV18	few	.	TGTGCCAGCTCACCCGTGAGTACTGAAGCTTTCTTT	CASSPVSTEAFF
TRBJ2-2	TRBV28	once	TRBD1	TGTGCCAGCAGAACAGGGGTGGAATCCGGGGAGCTGTTTTTT	CASRTGVESGELFF
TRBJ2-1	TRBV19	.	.	TGTGCCAGTAGTCCACGGAGTATTGGTGAGCAGTTCTTC	CASSPRSIGEQFF
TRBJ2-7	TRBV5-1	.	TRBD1	TGCGCCAGCAGCCCCGCCGGGACAGGCCTCTACGAGCAGTACTTC	CASSPAGTGLYEQYF
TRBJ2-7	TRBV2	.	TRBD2	TGTGCCAGCAGTTACCGCGGGACTAGCGGATACGAGCAGTACTTC	CASSYRGTSGYEQYF
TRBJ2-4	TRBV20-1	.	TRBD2	TGCAGTGCTGTCGCGGGAGACATTCAGTACTTC	CSAVAGDIQYF
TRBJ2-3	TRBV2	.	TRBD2	TGTGCCAGCAGTGAAGGACTAGCGTACACAGATACGCAGTATTTT	CASSEGLAYTDTQYF
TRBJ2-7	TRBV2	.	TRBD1	TGTGCCAGCAGTCAACTGACAGGGGGCGTCTACGAGCAGTACTTC	CASSQLTGGVYEQYF
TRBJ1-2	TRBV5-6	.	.	TGTGCCAGCAGCTATGAGACAGTACGCGGCTACACCTTC	CASSYETVRGYTF